This T cell receptor beta chain is drawn from a study of shared clonotypes between healthy human individuals. Notes on the study in general: Naive CD4 clonotypes overlapped across a handful of donors at approximately 5.5%.

Cells designated naive CD8 were CD45RO-negative and were positively selected for CCR7, with terminally differentiated effector memory CD45RA+ cells excluded. CDR1 is GTSNPN and CDR2 is SVGIG in the germline V gene (reference sequence). The V end was cut by 0 bases, the J end by 3 bases, with 9 bases between. This CDR3 spans 14 amino acids. Clones were read by immunoSEQ multiplex PCR, and TCRdb kept only the in-frame ones, dropping some. The table includes roughly 1,800,000 clones, about 95% detected once. Of note for this clone: What it recognizes is unknown.

The sample consisted of naive CD8+ T cells sorted from blood. The sequence came from a man between 18 and 35 years old in good health. V is TRBV30 and J is TRBJ2-1, with a weak D call TRBD2 (5 bases). The CDR3 protein is CAWSVREGYNEQFF. The CDR3 coding sequence is TGTGCCTGGAGTGTACGTGAGGGCTACAATGAGCAGTTCTTC.